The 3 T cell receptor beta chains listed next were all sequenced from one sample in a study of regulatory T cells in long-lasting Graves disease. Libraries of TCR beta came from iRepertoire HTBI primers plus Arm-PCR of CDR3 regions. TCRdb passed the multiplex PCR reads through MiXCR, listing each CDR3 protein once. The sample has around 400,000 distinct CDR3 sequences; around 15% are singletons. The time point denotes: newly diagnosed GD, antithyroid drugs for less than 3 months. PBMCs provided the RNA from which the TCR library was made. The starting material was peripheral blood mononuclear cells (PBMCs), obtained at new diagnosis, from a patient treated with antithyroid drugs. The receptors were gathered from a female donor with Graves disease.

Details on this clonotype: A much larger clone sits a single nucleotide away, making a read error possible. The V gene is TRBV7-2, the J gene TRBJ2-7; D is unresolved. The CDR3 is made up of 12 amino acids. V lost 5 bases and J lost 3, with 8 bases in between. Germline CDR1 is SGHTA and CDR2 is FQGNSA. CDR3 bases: TGTGCCAGCAGCCATGACAACTACGAGCAGTACTTC. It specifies CASSHDNYEQYF.

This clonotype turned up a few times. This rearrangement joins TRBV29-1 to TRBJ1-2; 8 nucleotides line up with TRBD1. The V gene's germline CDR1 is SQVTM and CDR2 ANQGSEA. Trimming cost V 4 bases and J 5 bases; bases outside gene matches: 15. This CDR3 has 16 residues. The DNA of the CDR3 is TGCAGCGTTGGACCCATGGACAGGGCGGGAGGTTATGGCTACACCTTC. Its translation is CSVGPMDRAGGYGYTF.

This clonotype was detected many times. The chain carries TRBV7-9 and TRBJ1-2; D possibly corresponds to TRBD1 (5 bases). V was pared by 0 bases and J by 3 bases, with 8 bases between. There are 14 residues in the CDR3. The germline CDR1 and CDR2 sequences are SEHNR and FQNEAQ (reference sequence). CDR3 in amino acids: CASSLAGVDYGYTF. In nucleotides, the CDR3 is TGTGCCAGCAGCTTAGCAGGGGTTGACTATGGCTACACCTTC.